This T cell receptor (beta chain) was identified during a study of regulatory T cells in long-lasting Graves disease. Germline CDR1 reads LGHDT; CDR2 reads YNNKEL (reference sequence). With 3 bases removed from V and 6 bases from J, the gap between germline ends came to 11 bases. This CDR3 has 13 amino acids. Time point denoted: persistent/refractory GD, antithyroid drugs over 5 years with positive TRAb. PBMC-extracted RNA yielded the TCR library. Libraries of TCR beta came from iRepertoire HTBI primers plus Arm-PCR of CDR3 regions. Using its own MiXCR run on the multiplex PCR reads, TCRdb lists one record per CDR3 protein. The data show around 460,000 distinct CDR3 sequences, roughly 21% seen once.

The gene calls are TRBV3-1 and TRBJ1-1; D is possibly TRBD1 (5 bases). The TCR comes from a female donor with Graves disease. This specimen consisted of peripheral blood mononuclear cells (PBMCs), obtained when the disease was refractory, from a patient treated with antithyroid drugs. The CDR3 DNA reads TGTGCCAGCAGCCAGAGTGTGGGGGCTGAAGCTTTCTTT. This gives the protein CASSQSVGAEAFF.